Shown below are 21 T cell receptor beta chains from a single sample sequenced in a study of graft-versus-host responses after intestinal transplantation. Profiling relied on immunoSEQ multiplex PCR, and the TCRdb table lists in-frame clones only, not all of them. The sample gives approximately 90,000 clones, 91% of which show up once; 6.5% to 8.5% is in the top ten. These TCRs' antigens remain unknown. The sequencing used unstimulated CD8+ T cells sorted from spleen or lymph node cells, collected before transplant. Source of these receptors: a human donor who was the organ donor for an intestinal transplant.

The chain joins TRBV5-6 to TRBJ1-2, with D uncertain. This CDR3 contains 14 residues. The germline gives CDR1 SGHDT, CDR2 YYEEEE. Trimming shortened V by 1 base and J by 4 bases, and 11 bases separated the two germline ends. CDR3 amino acids: CASSLKAAFYGYTF. The CDR3 DNA reads as TGTGCCAGCAGCTTGAAGGCAGCTTTCTATGGCTACACCTTC.

J is TRBJ2-7 and V is TRBV7-9; D is uncertain. The CDR3 sequence is 15 residues long. Trimming removed 6 bases from V and 2 bases from J, with 17 bases in between. Germline V CDR1 and CDR2: SEHNR, FQNEAQ (reference sequence). The CDR3: CASSRSPSATYEQYF. The CDR3 nucleotides are TGTGCCAGCAGTAGGTCCCCATCGGCTACCTACGAGCAGTACTTC.

The chain is built from TRBV6-5 and TRBJ2-1; the D gene is possibly TRBD2 (5 bases). The germline CDR1 and CDR2 sequences are MNHEY and SVGAGI. The CDR3 is made up of 16 amino acids. Trimming cost V 0 bases and J 0 bases, with 9 bases left between them. CDR3 sequence: CASSYSIGDSYNEQFF. CDR3 sequence (DNA): TGTGCCAGCAGTTACTCTATCGGGGACTCCTACAATGAGCAGTTCTTC.

The CDR3 loop reads CASRDRVGEITDTQYF. As DNA, the CDR3 is TGTGCCAGCAGGGACCGGGTGGGGGAGATCACAGATACGCAGTATTTT. The chain carries TRBV11-3 and TRBJ2-3; D may match TRBD1 or TRBD2 (5 bases each). In germline, CDR1 is SGHNT, CDR2 YENEEA. This CDR3 is 16 amino acids long. The germline V and J ends were trimmed by 6 bases and 2 bases, with 18 bases remaining between them. The full variable domain, its missing parts supplied by reference TRBV11-3 and TRBJ2-3, is EAGVVQSPRYKIIEKKQPVAFWCNPISGHNTLYWYLQNLGQGPELLIRYENEEAVDDSQLPKDRFSAERLKGVDSTLKIQPAELGDSAVYLCASRDRVGEITDTQYFGPGTRLTVL.

The chain combines TRBV11-2 with TRBJ2-3; no firm D call. The CDR3 sequence is 13 residues long. In germline, CDR1 is SGHAT, CDR2 FQNNGV. The germline V and J ends were trimmed by 5 bases and 0 bases, with 6 bases remaining between them. The CDR3 sequence is CASSAASTDTQYF. CDR3 DNA sequence: TGTGCCAGCAGCGCTGCGAGCACAGATACGCAGTATTTT.

The V call is TRBV6-5, the J call TRBJ1-2, with D possibly TRBD1 on 6 matching bases. The CDR3 spans 12 residues. CDR1 is MNHEY and CDR2 is SVGAGI in the germline V gene. V dropped 5 bases and J dropped 6 bases, with 10 bases sitting between them. DNA for the CDR3: TGTGCCAGCAGTACACAGGGAGATGGCTACACCTTC. This gives the protein CASSTQGDGYTF.

This chain uses TRBV5-4 with TRBJ2-7; 12 bases align to TRBD2. Trimming at V came to 4 bases and at J to 5 bases, leaving 7 bases not matched to a gene. The CDR3 spans 15 residues. The germline V gene has CDR1 SGHNT and CDR2 YYREEE (reference sequence). The DNA for the CDR3 is TGTGCCAGCAGCGGTACTAGCGGGGGGTCTAACGAGCAGTACTTC. Amino acid sequence: CASSGTSGGSNEQYF.

Only one count was recorded for this clone. The chain has TRBV5-4 and TRBJ2-1, with 7 positions matching TRBD1. The germline CDR1 and CDR2 sequences are SGHNT and YYREEE (reference sequence). The CDR3 runs 15 residues. V shed 2 bases and J 2 bases; nucleotides not matched to a gene: 4. The CDR3 region is CASSLTGAPYNEQFF. CDR3 sequence (DNA): TGTGCCAGCAGCTTAACAGGGGCACCCTACAATGAGCAGTTCTTC.

The chain has TRBV29-1 and TRBJ1-1; D not certain. Germline CDR1 SQVTM, CDR2 ANQGSEA. CDR3 length equals 13 residues. The V end was cut by 4 bases, the J end by 0 bases, with 9 bases between. The CDR3 DNA follows: TGCAGCGTTGTCCGGGATGTGAACACTGAAGCTTTCTTT. Translating gives CSVVRDVNTEAFF.

The CDR3 sequence: CASSQDQAGLNEQFF. CDR3 bases: TGTGCCAGCAGCCAAGATCAGGCGGGTTTGAATGAGCAGTTCTTC. The rearrangement joins TRBV14 to TRBJ2-1; tentatively, D is TRBD2 (5 bases). The germline V gene has CDR1 SGHDN and CDR2 FVKESK. V was pared by 0 bases and J by 7 bases, with 13 bases between. The CDR3 has 15 residues.

The chain employs TRBV4-1 and TRBJ1-1; D not certain. Germline V gives CDR1 MGHRA, CDR2 YSYEKL. Trimming shortened V by 0 bases and J by 3 bases, and 11 bases separated the two germline ends. CDR3 size: 15 residues. As DNA, the CDR3 is TGCGCCAGCAGCCAAGATAAGGGAGGAGACACTGAAGCTTTCTTT. Translating it yields CASSQDKGGDTEAFF.

V is TRBV7-9 and J is TRBJ2-5, with D unclear. Trimming shortened V by 3 bases and J by 1 base, and 9 bases separated the two germline ends. The CDR3 contains 14 residues. Looked up from germline, CDR1 is SEHNR and CDR2 is FQNEAQ (reference sequence). The CDR3 region has the DNA TGTGCCAGCAGCTTGGTTGAGAGCCAAGAGACCCAGTACTTC. Amino acid sequence: CASSLVESQETQYF.

This chain links TRBV11-2 with TRBJ1-2; D is undetermined. Trimming left V 3 bases short and J 5 bases short, with 19 bases between. Germline V gene data show CDR1 as SGHAT and CDR2 as FQNNGV. The CDR3 spans 16 residues. This chain's CDR3 is CASSLSRLWGIYGYTF. Written as DNA, the CDR3 is TGTGCCAGCAGCTTGTCGAGACTTTGGGGAATTTATGGCTACACCTTC.

This clone was observed a single time. The rearrangement uses TRBV18 and TRBJ2-6, with a possible D match to TRBD2 (6 bases). The CDR3 consists of 15 residues. Trimming pared 5 bases from V and 3 bases from J, leaving 11 bases between. Germline assignment: CDR1 KGHSH and CDR2 LQKENI. The CDR3 sequence is CASSTRLVGANVLTF. CDR3 DNA: TGTGCCAGCTCAACCAGACTAGTTGGGGCCAACGTCCTGACTTTC.

This clone showed up just once. This chain connects TRBV9 to TRBJ2-3; D may be TRBD1 or TRBD2 (5 bases each). Germline CDR1 is SGDLS and CDR2 is YYNGEE. The CDR3 has 15 amino acids. The ends were cut back, 0 bases at V and 3 bases at J, with 11 bases in the middle. The CDR3 DNA follows: TGTGCCAGCAGCGTAGATGGGGGAGTTACAGATACGCAGTATTTT. This gives the protein CASSVDGGVTDTQYF.

The rearrangement links TRBV16 to TRBJ1-2; the D is unclear. CDR1 is KGHSY and CDR2 is FQNENV in the germline V gene. This CDR3 has 15 residues. Trimming removed 6 bases at V and 2 bases at J, with 16 bases between. Written as DNA, the CDR3 is TGTGCCAGCAGTCACTCACTCGACACCAACTATGGCTACACCTTC. Translating it yields CASSHSLDTNYGYTF.

The chain has TRBV5-1 and TRBJ2-2, with D hard to call. The CDR3 runs to 12 residues. V lost 3 bases and J lost 5, with 5 bases in between. CDR1 is SGHRS and CDR2 is YFSETQ in the germline V gene. This chain's CDR3 is CASSSPTGELFF. For the CDR3, the DNA is TGCGCCAGCAGCTCACCTACCGGGGAGCTGTTTTTT.

V usage is TRBV11-2 and J usage is TRBJ1-1; D is possibly TRBD1 (6 bases). The germline V gene has CDR1 SGHAT and CDR2 FQNNGV. This CDR3 region has 15 residues. V lost 3 bases to trimming and J lost 0 bases, with 11 bases between them. The CDR3 loop reads CASSFPGQLNTEAFF. The DNA for the CDR3 is TGTGCCAGCAGCTTTCCTGGACAGTTGAACACTGAAGCTTTCTTT.

The chain joins TRBV5-5 to TRBJ2-7, with D possibly being TRBD1 or TRBD2 (5 bases each). This CDR3 has 12 residues. Germline CDR1 is SGHKS and CDR2 is YYEKEE (reference sequence). The V end was cut by 2 bases, the J end by 5 bases, with 8 bases between. The DNA of the CDR3 is TGTGCCAGCAGCTTTGGGGGAGACGAGCAGTACTTC. As protein: CASSFGGDEQYF.

This chain links TRBV7-6 with TRBJ2-7; 12 nucleotides align to TRBD1. V shed 8 bases and J 6 bases; nucleotides not matched to a gene: 8. The CDR3 has 14 amino acids. Germline V gene lookup returns CDR1 SGHVS and CDR2 FNYEAQ. In nucleotides, the CDR3 is TGTGCCAGCGAAACCGGGACAGGGGGCGCCGAGCAGTACTTC. Translated, it gives CASETGTGGAEQYF.

V usage is TRBV7-9 and J usage is TRBJ1-4, with D possibly matching TRBD1 (6 bases). The CDR3 covers 15 residues. CDR1 is SEHNR and CDR2 is FQNEAQ in the germline V gene (reference sequence). Trimming stripped 4 bases from V and 4 bases from J, with 13 bases between. The DNA for the CDR3 is TGTGCCAGCAGCTCCCCGGGACATTTTAATGAAAAACTGTTTTTT. Translation gives CASSSPGHFNEKLFF.